Below, 8 T cell receptor beta chains from the same sample are listed, as sequenced in a study of T-cell memory formation after mild COVID-19. TCRdb reanalysed the 5' RACE reads using MiXCR and keeps one entry per CDR3 protein. The sample carries around 200,000 distinct CDR3 sequences, 27% recorded once. Material: PBMCs or a T cell subset sorted from them (not recorded which). These receptor sequences come from an adult woman who had mild COVID-19 (a few samples of this study predate the infection). Cell type and time point are not known.

As for this clonotype: Its ends do not fully match the called genes, so a read error is possible. The chain is built from TRBV6-6 and TRBJ1-2; weak D call: TRBD1 (6 bases). Looked up from germline, CDR1 is MNHNY and CDR2 is SVGAGI (reference sequence). The CDR3 consists of 14 residues. The CDR3 DNA reads TGTGCCAGCAGTTTCCGGGACACCACCTATGACTACACCTTC. Protein product: CASSFRDTTYDYTF.

The table lists this clonotype with a few counts. The chain combines TRBV24-1 with TRBJ2-1, with D maybe TRBD2 (6 bases). From germline, CDR1 is KGHDR and CDR2 SFDVKD. The length of the CDR3 is 16 residues. Deletions cut 1 base from V and 0 bases from J, with 9 bases between. For the CDR3, the DNA is TGTGCCACCAGTGATTTTGCCGGGAGCTCCTACAATGAGCAGTTCTTC. This encodes CATSDFAGSSYNEQFF.

CDR3 residues: CASGSNTNEKLFF. Written as DNA, the CDR3 is TGTGCCAGTGGATCGAATACCAATGAAAAACTGTTTTTT. The V call is TRBV9, the J call TRBJ1-4; no firm D call. CDR3 length: 13 amino acids. Trimming pared 8 bases from V and 5 bases from J, leaving 13 bases between. Germline lookup yields CDR1 SGDLS and CDR2 YYNGEE.

In this sample, this clonotype turned up once. The V call is TRBV20-1, the J call TRBJ2-3; D gene unclear. Germline V gives CDR1 DFQATT, CDR2 SNEGSKA (reference sequence). Trimming pared 0 bases from V and 2 bases from J, leaving 12 bases between. The CDR3 is 15 residues long. This CDR3 is CSARDIRLYTDTQYF. CDR3 nucleotides: TGCAGTGCTAGAGATATCCGGCTTTACACAGATACGCAGTATTTT.

This clonotype was picked up a small number of times. The rearrangement links TRBV6-5 to TRBJ1-1, with D perhaps TRBD1 (6 bases). With 10 bases removed from V and 4 bases from J, the gap between germline ends came to 25 bases. The CDR3 has 16 residues. Germline V CDR1 and CDR2: MNHEY, SVGAGI. The CDR3 bases are TGTGCCACTCTTAGGCACAGCAGGGGAGATGGCACTGAAGCTTTCTTT. Translation: CATLRHSRGDGTEAFF.

V usage is TRBV7-2 and J usage is TRBJ1-6; D possibly corresponds to TRBD1 (6 bases). Germline V gene data show CDR1 as SGHTA and CDR2 as FQGNSA. V was pared by 1 base and J by 10 bases, with 14 bases between. The CDR3 consists of 15 residues. The CDR3 region has the DNA TGTGCCAGCAGCTTAGGGGGCAGGGGTCAATCACCCCTCCACTTT. Its protein product is CASSLGGRGQSPLHF. The whole variable domain, remainder taken from reference TRBV7-2 and TRBJ1-6, is GAGVSQSPSNKVTEKGKDVELRCDPISGHTALYWYRQSLGQGLEFLIYFQGNSAPDKSGLPSDRFSAERTGGSVSTLTIQRTQQEDSAVYLCASSLGGRGQSPLHFGNGTRLTVT.

This clonotype was counted a few times. The chain recombines TRBV6-2 or TRBV6-3 with TRBJ1-2; 10 nucleotides line up with TRBD1. After removal of 8 bases from V and 3 bases from J, the junction contained 6 bases not matched to a gene. This CDR3 is built from 14 residues. Germline loops: CDR1 MNHEY, CDR2 SVGEGT. The CDR3 region is CASSRQGADYGYTF. The DNA of the CDR3 is TGTGCCAGCTCCCGACAGGGGGCGGACTATGGCTACACCTTC.

The gene calls are TRBV29-1 and TRBJ2-3; D is unclear. Germline V gives CDR1 SQVTM, CDR2 ANQGSEA. V was trimmed by 7 bases and J by 0 bases, leaving 5 bases between them. The CDR3 consists of 11 residues. The CDR3 loop reads CSAASTDTQYF. CDR3 DNA sequence: TGCAGCGCAGCTAGCACAGATACGCAGTATTTT.